The 32 T cell receptor beta chains given below trace back to one sample, sequenced in a study of cytomegalovirus exposure and HLA in healthy donors. Generated by immunoSEQ multiplex PCR, the TCRdb table keeps only in-frame clones and is missing some. The sample contains 200,000 to 250,000 clones, roughly 83% of which appear only once. The sample was PBMCs. All receptors derive from a woman aged 25 to 39 in good health and CMV-seropositive.

This clone has a handful of counts. This chain joins TRBV9 and TRBJ1-1; no reliable D call. V was cut by 4 bases and J by 1 base, with 11 bases left in between. The CDR3 runs 14 residues. CDR1 and CDR2 (germline): SGDLS, YYNGEE. The CDR3 DNA is TGTGCCAGCAGCCCGGGGAGGGCGAACACTGAAGCTTTCTTT. It translates to CASSPGRANTEAFF.

This sequence joins TRBV2 and TRBJ1-1, with D uncertain. Trimming stripped 2 bases from V and 3 bases from J, with 10 bases between. Germline assignment: CDR1 SNHLY and CDR2 FYNNEI. The CDR3 extends over 14 amino acids. DNA of the CDR3: TGTGCCAGCAGTGAACGAGGGTTAGACACTGAAGCTTTCTTT. This translates into CASSERGLDTEAFF.

The V call is TRBV27, the J call TRBJ1-5; D not resolved. With 1 base removed from V and 4 bases from J, the gap between germline ends came to 11 bases. The CDR3 spans 15 residues. Germline loops: CDR1 MNHEY, CDR2 SMNVEV (reference sequence). The CDR3 coding sequence is TGTGCCAGCAGTTTATTTTATGGTGGGAATCAGCCCCAGCATTTT. Its translation: CASSLFYGGNQPQHF.

The V and J genes are TRBV7-3 and TRBJ1-3; TRBD1 matches 8 bases. The CDR3 loop spans 14 amino acids. V shed 5 bases, J shed 4 bases, and the junction held 4 bases outside the gene matches. CDR1 SGHTA and CDR2 FQGTGA come from the germline V gene. As DNA, the CDR3 is TGTGCCAGCAGCCCCACAGGGGGAGGAAACACCATATATTTT. Residues: CASSPTGGGNTIYF.

The chain employs TRBV28 and TRBJ1-5, with TRBD1 as a possible D gene (6 bases). Trimming took 7 bases from V and 7 from J, leaving 17 bases between them. Germline V lookup: CDR1 MDHEN, CDR2 SYDVKM. This CDR3 contains 14 residues. The CDR3 loop reads CASISSLGGQPQHF. CDR3 nucleotides: TGTGCCAGCATCTCCTCCCTGGGGGGCCAGCCCCAGCATTTT.

The chain combines TRBV28 with TRBJ2-7; the D is unclear. The CDR3 is made up of 14 amino acids. CDR1 and CDR2 from the germline V gene are MDHEN and SYDVKM. V shed 1 base and J shed 3 bases, with 10 bases lying between them. The CDR3 nucleotides read TGTGCCAGCAGTTTATCCTCCCTTATCTACGAGCAGTACTTC. This encodes CASSLSSLIYEQYF.

The chain uses TRBV9 and TRBJ2-5; D unresolved. The CDR3 has 14 amino acids. Germline loops: CDR1 SGDLS, CDR2 YYNGEE. V lost 4 bases to trimming and J lost 5 bases, with 15 bases between them. CDR3 sequence reads: CASSPRAPWETQYF. The CDR3, as DNA: TGTGCCAGCAGCCCTCGGGCTCCATGGGAGACCCAGTACTTC. Full variable domain (missing parts from reference TRBV9 and TRBJ2-5): DSGVTQTPKHLITATGQRVTLRCSPRSGDLSVYWYQQSLDQGLQFLIQYYNGEERAKGNILERFSAQQFPDLHSELNLSSLELGDSALYFCASSPRAPWETQYFGPGTRLLVL.

The V and J genes are TRBV30 and TRBJ2-2; TRBD1 agrees at 9 bases. The CDR3 extends over 13 amino acids. The V gene's germline CDR1 is GTSNPN and CDR2 SVGIG (reference sequence). V trimming: 8 bases; J trimming: 6 bases; junction bases outside the gene matches: 7. CDR3 coding DNA: TGTGCCCAGGGACAGGGACTTTCCGGGGAGCTGTTTTTT. It is translated as CAQGQGLSGELFF.

The rearrangement joins TRBV13 to TRBJ2-7; a possible D gene is TRBD2 (6 bases). This CDR3 spans 15 amino acids. V gave up 4 bases and J gave up 6 bases, with 19 bases separating them. Germline values: CDR1 PRHDT, CDR2 FYEKMQ (reference sequence). The DNA for the CDR3 is TGTGCCAGCAGCTCCAGGGACTTCGCGGGGCGCGAGCAGTACTTC. It yields the protein CASSSRDFAGREQYF.

The chain combines TRBV9 with TRBJ2-7; TRBD2 matches at 7 bases. Germline V gene sequence: CDR1 SGDLS, CDR2 YYNGEE. J gave up 6 bases and V 0 bases, and 12 bases lay outside the gene matches. There are 16 residues in the CDR3. The CDR3 is CASSVGSGRGAAEQYF. The CDR3 DNA follows: TGTGCCAGCAGCGTAGGATCGGGGAGGGGCGCGGCCGAGCAGTACTTC.

The chain uses TRBV30 and TRBJ2-7, with D possibly being TRBD2 (6 bases). The CDR3 has 14 residues. From germline, CDR1 is GTSNPN and CDR2 SVGIG (reference sequence). V lost 0 bases to trimming and J lost 1 base, with 10 bases between them. The CDR3 nucleotides are TGTGCCTGGAGTGTGGGCGGAGGGTCCTACGAGCAGTACTTC. This gives the protein CAWSVGGGSYEQYF.

This clone was seen only once. V gene TRBV7-3 combines with J gene TRBJ2-6; either TRBD1 or TRBD2 may supply D (6 bases each). Trimming removed 2 bases from V and 1 base from J, with 12 bases in between. Germline CDR1 SGHTA, CDR2 FQGTGA. This CDR3 contains 17 residues. Here the CDR3 reads CASSLGGHRSGANVLTF. Here the CDR3 DNA reads TGTGCCAGCAGCTTAGGGGGGCATCGTTCTGGGGCCAACGTCCTGACTTTC.

This chain uses TRBV4-1 with TRBJ1-5; 7 bases are a match to TRBD1. Trimming cost V 2 bases and J 6 bases; bases outside gene matches: 4. CDR1 and CDR2 (germline): MGHRA, YSYEKL. The CDR3 spans 14 residues. CDR3 DNA sequence: TGCGCCAGCAGCCAACAGGAGGGGGCTCAGCCCCAGCATTTT. Translating it yields CASSQQEGAQPQHF.

The chain carries TRBV9 and TRBJ1-2; no clear D. CDR1 is SGDLS, CDR2 YYNGEE, per germline. There are 14 residues in the CDR3. The V end was cut by 0 bases, the J end by 6 bases, with 12 bases between. The CDR3 loop reads CASSVADGEHGYTF. The CDR3 DNA reads as TGTGCCAGCAGCGTAGCTGACGGCGAGCATGGCTACACCTTC.

The chain has TRBV27 and TRBJ2-7; tentatively, D is TRBD2 (6 bases). V lost 8 bases to trimming and J lost 6 bases, with 17 bases between them. This CDR3 is 13 amino acids long. CDR1 and CDR2 from the germline V gene are MNHEY and SMNVEV (reference sequence). The CDR3 region has the DNA TGTGCCAGCGGTGGGGGGTTGGGACTCGAGCAGTACTTC. It is translated as CASGGGLGLEQYF.

The chain links TRBV7-2 to TRBJ2-1; D not resolved. This CDR3 contains 13 residues. Between the trimmed V and J ends, which lost 3 bases and 6 bases, there was a span of 9 bases. Germline V gene sequence: CDR1 SGHTA, CDR2 FQGNSA. The CDR3: CASSFRHGNEQFF. The CDR3 DNA reads TGTGCCAGCAGCTTCCGCCACGGCAATGAGCAGTTCTTC.

The chain recombines TRBV30 with TRBJ2-7; D ambiguous. V was pared by 4 bases and J by 1 base, with 8 bases between. Germline lookup yields CDR1 GTSNPN and CDR2 SVGIG (reference sequence). The CDR3 runs to 12 residues. For the CDR3, the DNA is TGTGCCTGGACTGGCCCTTCCTACGAGCAGTACTTC. Residues: CAWTGPSYEQYF.

A note on this clone: Germline is not matched at one junction end, which may reflect a read error. This chain joins TRBV7-8 and TRBJ2-7, with TRBD2 identical over 9 bases. Germline V gene sequence: CDR1 SGHVS, CDR2 FQNEAQ. The CDR3 runs to 16 residues. CDR3: CASSPQTSGTAYEQCF. In nucleotides, the CDR3 is TGTGCCAGCAGCCCCCAGACTAGCGGTACCGCCTACGAGCAGTGCTTC.

The chain joins TRBV27 to TRBJ2-3; TRBD1 agrees at 8 bases. Germline values: CDR1 MNHEY, CDR2 SMNVEV (reference sequence). This CDR3 is 18 amino acids long. The V and J ends lost 1 base and 5 bases, in that order; junction bases with no gene match: 14. The CDR3 region has the DNA TGTGCCAGCAGTTTATTTGTATCCGTGAACAGGGGGAGAGATACGCAGTATTTT. Amino acid sequence: CASSLFVSVNRGRDTQYF.

The V call is TRBV5-1, the J call TRBJ2-7; 10 positions agree with TRBD1. With 1 base clipped from V and 8 bases from J, the junction kept 6 bases outside the gene matches. The CDR3 has 14 amino acids. The germline V gene encodes CDR1 SGHRS and CDR2 YFSETQ. DNA of the CDR3: TGCGCCAGCAGCTTGCTTGGGACAGGGGTTCAGCAGTACTTC. This sequence encodes CASSLLGTGVQQYF.

The V and J genes are TRBV5-8 and TRBJ2-7, with TRBD2 as a possible D gene (6 bases). V shed 6 bases and J shed 13 bases, with 11 bases lying between them. The V gene's germline CDR1 is SGHTS and CDR2 YDEGEE. There are 9 residues in the CDR3. This chain's CDR3 is CASTGLYYF. The CDR3 DNA reads TGTGCCAGCACGGGACTGTACTACTTC.

The chain is built from TRBV13 and TRBJ1-1; the D is unclear. V lost 1 base and J lost 5, with 5 bases in between. Per the germline V gene, CDR1 is PRHDT and CDR2 is FYEKMQ (reference sequence). The CDR3 has 12 amino acids. CDR3 amino acids: CASSLAGTEAFF. The CDR3 DNA reads as TGTGCCAGCAGCTTAGCGGGTACTGAAGCTTTCTTT.

This sequence joins TRBV5-4 and TRBJ1-1, with 8 bases matching TRBD1. J was trimmed by 3 bases and V by 2 bases; bases with no gene match: 3. The CDR3 runs 14 residues. The germline V gene has CDR1 SGHNT and CDR2 YYREEE (reference sequence). CDR3 residues: CASSFGQGDTEAFF. The CDR3 nucleotides read TGTGCCAGCAGCTTTGGACAGGGCGACACTGAAGCTTTCTTT.

The chain combines TRBV5-1 with TRBJ2-7; D unresolved. The V end lost 1 base, the J end lost 2 bases, and 10 bases lay between the germline ends. CDR3 length equals 14 residues. Germline V gene lookup returns CDR1 SGHRS and CDR2 YFSETQ. The CDR3 coding sequence is TGCGCCAGCAGCTTGTTGGCAGATCCCTACGAGCAGTACTTC. As protein: CASSLLADPYEQYF.

The V gene is TRBV30, the J gene TRBJ2-2, with 7 bases fitting TRBD2. CDR3 length: 13 amino acids. The V gene's germline CDR1 is GTSNPN and CDR2 SVGIG (reference sequence). The CDR3 sequence: CAGGRVGTGELFF. CDR3 in DNA: TGTGCTGGAGGGAGGGTCGGCACCGGGGAGCTGTTTTTT.

Judged by abundance, this clone is medium-sized. The V and J genes are TRBV28 and TRBJ2-1, with 8 positions matching TRBD2. The CDR3 length is 14 residues. CDR1 is MDHEN, CDR2 SYDVKM, per germline. Germline trimming cut 4 bases from V and 9 bases from J; bases unmatched to any gene: 8. The CDR3 sequence is CASSSLAGLPEQFF. As DNA, the CDR3 is TGTGCCAGCAGTTCCTTAGCGGGACTCCCTGAGCAGTTCTTC.

CDR3: CASIFGTGVGQPQHF. Here the CDR3 DNA reads TGTGCCAGCATTTTCGGGACAGGGGTTGGTCAGCCCCAGCATTTT. V usage is TRBV6-6 and J usage is TRBJ1-5; 10 bases line up with TRBD1. Germline CDR1 is MNHNY and CDR2 is SVGAGI (reference sequence). This CDR3 has 15 residues. The V gene end was trimmed by 7 bases and the J gene end by 6 bases; junction bases not matched to a gene: 9.

The chain couples TRBV6-6 to TRBJ2-1; D is ambiguous. The CDR3 extends over 12 amino acids. Trimming removed 4 bases from V and 9 bases from J, with 10 bases in between. Germline V lookup: CDR1 MNHNY, CDR2 SVGAGI (reference sequence). The chain's CDR3 is CASSSQSSEQFF. CDR3 nucleotide sequence: TGTGCCAGCAGTTCACAATCTAGTGAGCAGTTCTTC.

This chain connects TRBV19 to TRBJ1-1, with a possible D match to TRBD1 (6 bases). V lost 9 bases and J lost 0, with 14 bases in between. Germline V gene sequence: CDR1 LNHDA, CDR2 SQIVND (reference sequence). The CDR3 extends over 14 amino acids. The CDR3 region has the DNA TGTGCCAGAAACGGGACAATCATGAACACTGAAGCTTTCTTT. Protein: CARNGTIMNTEAFF.

This clone occurred a few times. V and J are TRBV14 and TRBJ1-2; 7 positions agree with TRBD1. J gave up 2 bases and V 5 bases, and 8 bases lay outside the gene matches. CDR1 and CDR2 (germline): SGHDN, FVKESK. CDR3 size: 15 residues. This CDR3 is CASSSRDSSNYGYTF. CDR3 DNA: TGTGCCAGCAGCTCTAGGGACAGTTCCAACTATGGCTACACCTTC.

The chain uses TRBV30 and TRBJ2-7; D may correspond to TRBD1 or TRBD2 (5 bases each). The CDR3 runs to 14 residues. V shed 0 bases and J shed 7 bases, with 16 bases lying between them. Germline V CDR1 and CDR2: GTSNPN, SVGIG (reference sequence). The CDR3: CAWSVRTWGREQYF. CDR3 nucleotide sequence: TGTGCCTGGAGTGTACGGACGTGGGGGAGAGAGCAGTACTTC.

This chain connects TRBV11-3 to TRBJ2-1, with D tentatively TRBD1 (6 bases). The CDR3 runs 16 residues. Germline CDR1 SGHNT, CDR2 YENEEA. The ends were cut back, 4 bases at V and 0 bases at J, with 13 bases in the middle. CDR3 DNA: TGTGCCAGCAGCTCCCGGACAGAGAGCTCCTACAATGAGCAGTTCTTC. Translated, it gives CASSSRTESSYNEQFF.